This T cell receptor beta chain comes out of a study of shared clonotypes between healthy human individuals (dated by TCRdb to 2019 to 2021). Background on the whole study: The cohort included a few men and two women between 18 and 49 years of age. For each donor, CD4 naive and CD4 memory were each run on three plates, CD8 naive on two plates, and CD8 memory on one plate. The study deeply sequenced blood TCR repertoires of about 5 healthy adults to estimate repertoire size and the extent of clonotype sharing between individuals. Libraries were prepared and TCR repertoires were sequenced by different laboratories using diverse techniques, in order to increase sequencing depth and limit assay-specific biases. Each donor's leukapheresis produced roughly between about 0.8 and 10 billion PBMCs.

In the germline V gene (reference sequence), CDR1 corresponds to MNHNY and CDR2 to SVGAGI. Trimming removed 6 bases from V and 5 bases from J; the gene matches leave 9 bases unexplained. From its cysteine to its phenylalanine, the CDR3 spans 14 amino acids. The entry retains the CDR3 DNA only, 42 bases that are in frame from base 1. The donors were healthy, HIV-negative adults with no recently reported acute infections or vaccinations. Only Caucasian adults living in Nashville, Tennessee, USA were represented among the donors. Magnetic negative selection was used to enrich CD4+ T cells, after which naive cells were positively selected on CD45RA and the negative fraction became the memory subset. Blood was obtained by leukapheresis, after which PBMCs were separated by Ficoll-Histopaque density gradient centrifugation and cryopreserved in liquid nitrogen vapor phase. Purity and quantity of every magnetically sorted T cell population were checked by analytical flow cytometry. From each sorted fraction, genomic DNA was isolated and quantified by UV absorbance on a Nanodrop 2000c.

Beyond this particular receptor, the publication reports: Pairwise subsampling led to the expectation that sequencing depth would affect the degree of clonotype sharing among donors. Across a few donors, 4.5% to 6.5% of naive CD4, 3% to 4% of naive CD8, around 2.5% of memory CD4, and roughly 0.4% of memory CD8 clonotypes were shared. Sampling was restricted to blood, and TCR repertoires in tissues likely differ from the TCR repertoires found in blood. The genetic and exposure-history diversity represented was limited by the small number of donors. Naive subsets generally had larger estimated clonotype richness than memory subsets. Compared with non-shared clonotypes, the clonotypes found in all four sorted-subset donors had higher generation probabilities. Even with the large sequencing depth, rarefaction of the sorted-subset datasets indicated that sequencing was incomplete.

Comments on this clone: This receptor's antigen is unknown. One base away there is no much larger clone; base qualities are not given.

TCR CDR3 regions were amplified from genomic DNA by multiplex PCR using the deep immunoSEQ assay. For each cell subset, the extracted genomic DNA was distributed evenly across all wells of several immunoSEQ 96-well plates, and each plate served as one replicate. For sorted subsets, each replicate PCR was loaded with approximately 190 ng genomic DNA, equivalent to roughly 30,000 T cell genomes. Purified libraries were measured with a Qubit 3.0 fluorometer, size-checked on a Bioanalyzer 2100, and measured again with the KAPA Library Quantification kit. A separate single-read 150-cycle Illumina NextSeq 550 flow cell was used to sequence each immunoSEQ 96-well plate. In the authors' own workflow: Because the immunoSEQ output held only junctional sequences and lacked quality scores, the filtering could not match the filtering applied to full-length reads. To assign V/J genes and CDR3, sequences were annotated against IMGT germline references using PyIR, a Python wrapper for IgBLAST v1.9. Reads were removed for weak V/J assignments (E-value above 1e-6), missing CDR3, stop codons, out-of-frame junctions, or ambiguous translated residues. V3J clonotypes were defined as sequences sharing an identical inferred V gene, J gene, and CDR3 amino acid sequence. The percentage overlap between two repertoires was calculated by dividing the number of shared unique clonotypes by the size of the smaller repertoire. RTK rarefaction, the Chao1 estimator, and Recon v2.1 estimates of unobserved clonotypes were used to assess repertoire richness. For all TCRbeta clonotypes obtained by the gDNA method from a handful of donors, generation probabilities were computed with OLGA. TCRdb re-hosts the immuneACCESS table, in-frame sequences only. Its copies lack some clones; in the studies checked, an unresolved V gene accounts for under half of them, and the cause for the rest is not known. The V and J calls and clone size were taken over from that table, and D and trimming were inferred from the DNA. The sample table holds about 2 million clones, of which approximately 95% were seen once. About 0.13% of the sample is in the top ten clones.

Sample: naive CD4+ T cells sorted from blood. What the cell subset or site label conveys for this sample: CD45RA+ positively selected. The TCR comes from a man aged 18 to 30 in good health. The chain is encoded by TRBV6-6 joined to TRBJ2-7; TRBD2 aligns with 8 central bases. Here the CDR3 is given as CASRSSGGGNEQYF. The base sequence is TGTGCCAGCAGATCATCGGGAGGGGGTAACGAGCAGTACTTC.